These T cell receptor beta chains were read from a single sample in a study of T cells in Graves' hyperthyroidism and ophthalmopathy. MiXCR was run by TCRdb on the multiplex PCR reads, yielding one entry per CDR3 protein. The profile shows about 290,000 distinct CDR3 sequences, about an eighth of them singletons. The sequenced sample was blood. The origin of the receptors is a woman in her twenties or thirties with Graves' hyperthyroidism that later progressed to Graves' ophthalmopathy. Each CDR3 is given with its conserved first and last residue. D genes are given only for firm matches. Part of the rows lack a size; the others show once, few, many or a class for expanded clones.

. | . | TRBJ1-1 | TRBV11-2 | TGTGCCAGCAGCTTAGACAGGGTCTCTGAAGCTTTCTTT | CASSLDRVSEAFF
many | . | TRBJ2-1 | TRBV7-3 | TGTGCCAGCAGCCCCGGCTGGGGGGCCAATGAGCAGTTCTTC | CASSPGWGANEQFF
many | TRBD2 | TRBJ2-7 | TRBV7-2 | TGTGCCAGCAGCGGATTAGCGGGAGCAGTGGCAGAGCAGTACTTC | CASSGLAGAVAEQYF
many | TRBD1 | TRBJ2-7 | TRBV30 | TGTGCCTGGAGCGGGACAGGCGCCTACGAGCAGTACTTC | CAWSGTGAYEQYF
. | . | TRBJ2-7 | TRBV29-1 | TGCAGCGTGGGGGGGGACAGGTCCTACGAGCAGTACTTC | CSVGGDRSYEQYF
. | TRBD2 | TRBJ2-5 | TRBV7-9 | TGTGCCAGCAGCTTAGAGTCTAGCGGGGAAGAGACCCAGTACTTC | CASSLESSGEETQYF
many | . | TRBJ1-2 | TRBV28 | TGTGCCAGCAGTTTAAACAGGAGAGGTGGCTACACCTTC | CASSLNRRGGYTF
many | TRBD2 | TRBJ2-3 | TRBV12-3/TRBV12-4 | TGTGCCAGCAGTTCGTTAGCGGGAGCCACGGATACGCAGTATTTT | CASSSLAGATDTQYF
many | . | TRBJ2-5 | TRBV2 | TGTGCCAGCTCTACAACCACGGGAAAAGAGACCCAGTACTTC | CASSTTTGKETQYF
many | . | TRBJ1-1 | TRBV2 | TGTGCCAGCAGGAGAGTGAACACTGAAGCTTTCTTT | CASRRVNTEAFF
many | TRBD2 | TRBJ2-3 | TRBV7-9 | TGTGCCAGCAGCTTAGCTAGCGGGACGTCCACAGATACGCAGTATTTT | CASSLASGTSTDTQYF
many | TRBD1 | TRBJ2-1 | TRBV20-1 | TGCAGTGCTGGACCGGGACAGGGGCTCAATGAGCAGTTCTTC | CSAGPGQGLNEQFF
many | TRBD1 | TRBJ2-3 | TRBV5-6 | TGTGCCAGCAGCTTGTTAACTCGAGACAGGGACACAGATACGCAGTATTTT | CASSLLTRDRDTDTQYF
few | TRBD2 | TRBJ2-7 | TRBV20-1 | TGCAGTGCTCTGGGGACTAGCGGGCCCTACGAGCAGTACTTC | CSALGTSGPYEQYF
. | TRBD2 | TRBJ2-7 | TRBV19 | TGTGCCAGTAGTATAACGGGAGGGAGCTCCTACGAGCAGTACTTC | CASSITGGSSYEQYF
many | . | TRBJ2-3 | TRBV6-8 | TGTGCCAGCAGTGCGGAAAGCCCGCAGGAGGATACGCAGTATTTT | CASSAESPQEDTQYF
. | . | TRBJ2-1 | TRBV5-1 | TGCGCCAGCAGCCTATCCGGGACAAGGGGCATAGGGGAGCAGTTCTTC | CASSLSGTRGIGEQFF
many | . | TRBJ1-1 | TRBV7-8 | TGTGCCAGCAGCCAGATACGATGGGGGGCGAACACTGAAGCTTTCTTT | CASSQIRWGANTEAFF